This TCR beta chain stems from a study of blood T cell repertoires in COVID-19. About the study: Researchers got acute and convalescent COVID-19 samples from the United States, Italy and Spain.

Profiling relied on immunoSEQ multiplex PCR, and the TCRdb table lists in-frame clones only, not all of them. This sample has approximately 46,000 clones, with around 82% found just once. The CDR3 sequence is 14 residues long. Looked up from germline, CDR1 is GTSNPN and CDR2 is SVGIG (reference sequence). V lost 3 bases and J 4 bases, leaving 15 bases between the germline ends. The sequenced sample was peripheral blood. This sequence originates from a woman between 55 and 75 years old with acute or convalescent COVID-19. The chain has TRBV30 and TRBJ2-5; D is possibly TRBD1 (6 bases). The CDR3 loop is CAWSVRGMGETQYF. The CDR3, as DNA: TGTGCCTGGAGCGTCAGGGGAATGGGAGAGACCCAGTACTTC.